Listed here are 22 T cell receptor beta chains from one sample, sequenced in a study of early T cells in non-severe SARS-CoV-2 infection. TCRdb reanalysed the 5' RACE reads using MiXCR and keeps one entry per CDR3 protein. The profile covers more than 80,000 distinct CDR3 sequences, with about an eighth appearing a single time and around 1.5% taken by the ten largest. The specimen sequenced was whole blood. The receptors were gathered from an adult who was a healthcare worker with PCR-confirmed SARS-CoV-2 infection or an uninfected control (not recorded which).

The rearrangement links TRBV12-3 or TRBV12-4 to TRBJ2-5; maybe TRBD1 (6 bases). This CDR3 is built from 13 residues. V was shortened by 6 bases and J by 13 bases, with 21 bases between the two germline ends. Written as DNA, the CDR3 is TGTGCCAGCAGCGGAGATAAGGACAGTCGACCGTACTTC. Its translation: CASSGDKDSRPYF.

This clonotype was counted ten times or more. The chain carries TRBV7-2 and TRBJ2-7; D assignment may be TRBD1 or TRBD2 (6 bases each). CDR1 SGHTA and CDR2 FQGNSA come from the germline V gene. Trimming took 0 bases from V and 0 from J, leaving 12 bases between them. This CDR3 region has 16 residues. The CDR3 DNA reads TGTGCCAGCAGCTTAGCGTCGGGGGCGAGCTCCTACGAGCAGTACTTC. It specifies CASSLASGASSYEQYF.

There are many counts of this clonotype. This chain connects TRBV6-6 to TRBJ2-1, with 15 bases identical to TRBD2. The CDR3 has 16 amino acids. Germline CDR1 and CDR2: MNHNY and SVGAGI (reference sequence). The junction had 11 bases not matched to a gene; V was cut back by 10 bases and J by 7 bases. In DNA, the CDR3 is TGTGCCACCGCCCGGACTAGCGGGGGGGCCGGGAATGAGCAGTTCTTC. The encoded protein is CATARTSGGAGNEQFF.

The table lists this clonotype with a few counts. This chain uses TRBV12-3 or TRBV12-4 with TRBJ2-5, with D perhaps assigned TRBD1 or TRBD2 (6 bases each). The CDR3 is 13 amino acids. V lost 7 bases, J lost 5 bases, and 14 bases lay in between. The CDR3 region has the DNA TGTGCCAGCAACCACCCCGGGGGCGAGACCCAGTACTTC. Its protein is CASNHPGGETQYF.

The V and J genes are TRBV6-5 and TRBJ2-7; 7 positions agree with TRBD2. CDR1 and CDR2 (germline): MNHEY, SVGAGI. This CDR3 has 15 residues. Germline trimming cut 0 bases from V and 1 base from J; bases unmatched to any gene: 3. As DNA, the CDR3 is TGTGCCAGCAGTTACTCACTAGCGTTGTCCTACGAGCAGTACTTC. This encodes CASSYSLALSYEQYF.

V gene TRBV5-1 combines with J gene TRBJ2-3, with D possibly TRBD2 on 6 matching bases. Trimming left V 4 bases short and J 7 bases short, with 25 bases between. CDR1 and CDR2 from the germline V gene are SGHRS and YFSETQ. CDR3 size: 17 residues. CDR3 protein: CASSPIGRDTFSHTQYF. CDR3 in DNA: TGCGCCAGCAGCCCTATCGGGAGAGACACGTTCTCTCATACGCAGTATTTT.

This chain uses TRBV29-1 with TRBJ2-3; D might be TRBD2 (5 bases). Trimming removed 6 bases from V and 0 bases from J, with 16 bases in between. The germline V gene has CDR1 SQVTM and CDR2 ANQGSEA. The CDR3 sequence is 15 residues long. CDR3 DNA: TGCAGCGTGGACGCGGGTACCTTAAGCACAGATACGCAGTATTTT. Translating it yields CSVDAGTLSTDTQYF.

The rearrangement links TRBV4-3 to TRBJ1-2; D gene ambiguous. The germline V gene has CDR1 LGHNA and CDR2 YSLEER. The length of the CDR3 is 14 residues. V lost 1 base, J lost 4 bases, and 10 bases lay in between. As DNA, the CDR3 is TGCGCCAGCAGCCAAGTTTACCATATCTATGGCTACACCTTC. Its protein is CASSQVYHIYGYTF.

The rearrangement joins TRBV18 to TRBJ1-1, with a tentative D call TRBD1 (5 bases). This CDR3 comprises 13 residues. Per the germline V gene, CDR1 is KGHSH and CDR2 is LQKENI. Trimming removed 2 bases from V and 5 bases from J, with 9 bases in between. The CDR3 spells CASSPAGGTEAFF. The CDR3 bases are TGTGCCAGCTCACCAGCTGGGGGGACTGAAGCTTTCTTT.

This chain uses TRBV11-1 with TRBJ2-1; 8 bases fit TRBD2. The V and J ends lost 8 bases and 9 bases, in that order; junction bases with no gene match: 9. Germline CDR1 is SGHAT and CDR2 is FQDESV (reference sequence). This CDR3 spans 13 amino acids. In DNA, the CDR3 is TGTGCCAGCGAGCGGGTTAGCGGGATTGAGCAGTTCTTC. This codes for CASERVSGIEQFF.

V gene TRBV11-2 combines with J gene TRBJ2-1; maybe TRBD2 (5 bases). The germline V gene has CDR1 SGHAT and CDR2 FQNNGV. Trimming took off 5 bases at V and 5 bases at J, with 10 bases between the two ends. This CDR3 region has 13 residues. As DNA, the CDR3 is TGTGCCAGCAGCACTACTAGAGACAATGAGCAGTTCTTC. This translates into CASSTTRDNEQFF.

At least ten counts were recorded for this clonotype. The chain links TRBV30 to TRBJ1-2; the D gene is possibly TRBD1 (5 bases). CDR3 size: 11 residues. Trimming took 3 bases from V and 7 from J, leaving 9 bases between them. Germline loops: CDR1 GTSNPN, CDR2 SVGIG (reference sequence). CDR3 DNA sequence: TGTGCCTGGAGAGGGACGAGTGGCTACACCTTC. It yields the protein CAWRGTSGYTF. Together with reference TRBV30 and TRBJ1-2, the CDR3 gives the full variable domain: SQTIHQWPATLVQPVGSPLSLECTVEGTSNPNLYWYRQAAGRGLQLLFYSVGIGQISSEVPQNLSASRPQDRQFILSSKKLLLSDSGFYLCAWRGTSGYTFGSGTRLTVV.

In regard to this clonotype: This may be a read error, as it is one base from a much larger clone. The V gene is TRBV7-9, the J gene TRBJ1-2; 7 nucleotides agree with TRBD1. CDR3 length: 17 residues. V gave up 3 bases and J gave up 3 bases; unmatched junction bases: 13. Germline CDR1 reads SEHNR; CDR2 reads FQNEAQ (reference sequence). For the CDR3, the DNA is TGTGCCAGCAGCTTCCTAGGGGGCAGCCCTGCCGACTATGGCTACACCTTC. This encodes CASSFLGGSPADYGYTF.

Ten or more counts support this clonotype. The rearrangement joins TRBV9 to TRBJ1-1; perhaps TRBD1 as D (6 bases). The CDR3 extends over 13 amino acids. Germline assignment: CDR1 SGDLS and CDR2 YYNGEE. Trimming took 0 bases from V and 6 from J, leaving 9 bases between them. In nucleotides, the CDR3 is TGTGCCAGCAGCGTAGGGGGGGGCCCTGAAGCTTTCTTT. Translation gives CASSVGGGPEAFF.

The chain combines TRBV10-2 with TRBJ1-2; tentative D call: TRBD1 (5 bases). The CDR3 has 16 amino acids. The V and J ends lost 6 bases and 0 bases respectively, with 17 bases between them. CDR1 is WSHSY, CDR2 SAAADI, per germline. The chain's CDR3 is CASSRDGSKPNYGYTF. The CDR3 DNA reads TGCGCCAGCAGCCGGGACGGATCAAAACCTAACTATGGCTACACCTTC.

At least ten counts were recorded for this clonotype. This chain joins TRBV20-1 and TRBJ2-5; D not resolved. V lost 4 bases, J lost 5 bases, and 11 bases lay in between. This CDR3 comprises 12 residues. CDR1 and CDR2 from the germline V gene are DFQATT and SNEGSKA (reference sequence). As DNA, the CDR3 is TGCAGTGCTAAACCGCACGGGGAGACCCAGTACTTC. Translation gives CSAKPHGETQYF.

In this sample, this clonotype turned up a few times. The chain couples TRBV5-4 to TRBJ2-3; TRBD1 matches at 10 bases. The V and J ends lost 5 bases and 2 bases, in that order; junction bases with no gene match: 5. The CDR3 loop spans 15 amino acids. Germline lookup yields CDR1 SGHNT and CDR2 YYREEE (reference sequence). The CDR3 bases are TGTGCCAGCAGTTCCGGGACAGGGGACACAGATACGCAGTATTTT. Its translation: CASSSGTGDTDTQYF.

In this sample, this clonotype turned up once. Given a much more abundant clone one base away, this may be a read error. The gene calls are TRBV10-3 and TRBJ1-1; perhaps TRBD1 as D (6 bases). The CDR3 has 11 residues. The germline V gene encodes CDR1 ENHRY and CDR2 SYGVKD. CDR3 region: CAFSDRTEAFF. The CDR3 DNA sequence: TGTGCCTTCAGCGACAGGACTGAAGCTTTCTTT.

The chain recombines TRBV29-1 with TRBJ1-1, with D tentatively TRBD1 (6 bases). The V gene's germline CDR1 is SQVTM and CDR2 ANQGSEA. V was trimmed by 5 bases and J by 5 bases, leaving 21 bases between them. CDR3 length equals 15 residues. CDR3: CSVLAWGAGKTEAFF. CDR3 bases: TGCAGCGTTCTCGCGTGGGGGGCCGGCAAGACTGAAGCTTTCTTT.

Note on this clonotype: Likely a read error: the CDR3 ends without its conserved phenylalanine or tryptophan. This chain links TRBV9 with TRBJ1-3; TRBD1 might be the D (5 bases). V was shortened by 4 bases and J by 0 bases, with 20 bases between the two germline ends. The CDR3 consists of 18 residues. The V gene's germline CDR1 is SGDLS and CDR2 YYNGEE. CDR3: CASSPSLRGDASGNTIYL. CDR3 bases: TGTGCCAGCAGCCCCTCCTTGCGGGGGGACGCCTCTGGAAACACCATATATCTT.

In this sample, this clonotype turned up many times. The DNA of the CDR3 is TGCGCCAGCAGGCGGACAGGGGAAGGGGCCTACGAGCAGTACTTC. Translation gives CASRRTGEGAYEQYF. J is TRBJ2-7 and V is TRBV5-1; 9 positions match TRBD1. The CDR3 is 15 amino acids. Germline loops: CDR1 SGHRS, CDR2 YFSETQ. The J segment lost 2 bases and the V segment lost 5 bases, leaving 8 bases of the junction unmatched. The full variable domain, in which reference TRBV5-1 and TRBJ2-7 provide the parts outside the CDR3, is KAGVTQTPRYLIKTRGQQVTLSCSPISGHRSVSWYQQTPGQGLQFLFEYFSETQRNKGNFPGRFSGRQFSNSRSEMNVSTLELGDSALYLCASRRTGEGAYEQYFGPGTRLTVT.

As for this clonotype: At one end the junction does not follow the germline gene, possibly because of a read error. The chain employs TRBV15 and TRBJ2-3; D might be TRBD1 or TRBD2, each matching 5 bases. The CDR3 spans 17 residues. The germline gives CDR1 LNHNV, CDR2 YYDKDF (reference sequence). The CDR3 loop is CVTSRGDAWELTDTQYF. The CDR3 DNA follows: TGTGTCACCAGCAGAGGGGACGCGTGGGAACTCACAGATACGCAGTATTTT.